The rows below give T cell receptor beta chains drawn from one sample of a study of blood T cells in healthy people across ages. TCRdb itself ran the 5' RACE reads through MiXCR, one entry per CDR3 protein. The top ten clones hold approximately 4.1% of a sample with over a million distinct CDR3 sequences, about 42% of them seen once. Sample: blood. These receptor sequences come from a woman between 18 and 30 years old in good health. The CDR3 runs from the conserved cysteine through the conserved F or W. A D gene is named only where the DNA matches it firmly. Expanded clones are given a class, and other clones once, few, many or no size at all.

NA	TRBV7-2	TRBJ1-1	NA	TGTGCCAGCAGCCCCGGGACTATGTACGCTGAAGCTTTCTTT	CASSPGTMYAEAFF
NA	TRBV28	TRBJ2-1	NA	TGTGCCAGCAGTTCCCCCCTTAGGTTGGCGGGCTCCTACAATGAGCAGTTCTTC	CASSSPLRLAGSYNEQFF
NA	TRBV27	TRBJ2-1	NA	TGTGCCAGCAGCCCTACTACCGTTCACAATGAGCAGTTCTTC	CASSPTTVHNEQFF
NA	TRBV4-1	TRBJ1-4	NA	TGCGCCAGCAGCCCCCAAGGGAAGTCTGAAAAACTGTTTTTT	CASSPQGKSEKLFF
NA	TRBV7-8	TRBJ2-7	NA	TGTGCCAGCAGCTTGTTCACCTTGAGCTCCTACGAGCAGTACTTC	CASSLFTLSSYEQYF
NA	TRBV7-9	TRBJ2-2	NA	TGTGCCAGCAGCTCGTTAGCGTACACCGGGGAGCTGTTTTTT	CASSSLAYTGELFF
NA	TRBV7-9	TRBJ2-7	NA	TGTGCCAGCAGCTCGGGGGTTGGGGTGATCTCCTACGAGCAGTACTTC	CASSSGVGVISYEQYF
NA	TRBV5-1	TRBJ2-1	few	TGCGCCAGCAGCTTATCCGGGACCGTAAACGGAGAGCAGTTCTTC	CASSLSGTVNGEQFF
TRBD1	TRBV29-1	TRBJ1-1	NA	TGCAGCGTTCAAAGAACAGGGGTGAACACTGAAGCTTTCTTT	CSVQRTGVNTEAFF
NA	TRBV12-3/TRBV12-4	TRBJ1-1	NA	TGTGCCAGCAGTTTAGTGGCCAGGGGCACTGAAGCTTTCTTT	CASSLVARGTEAFF
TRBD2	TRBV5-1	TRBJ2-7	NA	TGCGCCAGCAACTTTAGCGGGGGCTCCTACGAGCAGTACTTC	CASNFSGGSYEQYF
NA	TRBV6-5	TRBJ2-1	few	TGTGCCAGCAGTTCCACACGGGTGGCAATGAGCTCCTACAATGAGCAGTTCTTC	CASSSTRVAMSSYNEQFF
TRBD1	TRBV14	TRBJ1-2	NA	TGTGCCAGCAGCCAATCCGGGACAGAAACTGACTACACCTTC	CASSQSGTETDYTF
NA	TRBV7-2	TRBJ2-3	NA	TGTGCCAGCAGCAACTGGACTGCCTTAGGCACAGATACGCAGTATTTT	CASSNWTALGTDTQYF
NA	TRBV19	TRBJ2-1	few	TGTGCCAGTAGTATAGGAACAGTCTTCTCCTACAATGAGCAGTTCTTC	CASSIGTVFSYNEQFF
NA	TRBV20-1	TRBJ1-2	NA	TGCAGTGCTAGGCACAGTCCTGTGGGCTATGGCTACACCTTC	CSARHSPVGYGYTF
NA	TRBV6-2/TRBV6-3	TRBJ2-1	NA	TGTGCCAGCAGCGCTCATTTTGGGGGCTCCTACAATGAGCAGTTCTTC	CASSAHFGGSYNEQFF
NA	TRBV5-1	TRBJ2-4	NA	TGCGCCAGCAGTTCAGGGAACCCCTACAATGAGCAGTACTTC	CASSSGNPYNEQYF
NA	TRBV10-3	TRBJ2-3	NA	TGTGCCATCAGTGGATTAGGCCCGCCAGATACGCAGTATTTT	CAISGLGPPDTQYF
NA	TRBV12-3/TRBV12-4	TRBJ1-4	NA	TGTGCCAGCAGTTTAGCTGGTGTCGGGGACGAGGAAAAACTGTTTTTT	CASSLAGVGDEEKLFF
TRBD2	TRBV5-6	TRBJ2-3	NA	TGTGCCAGCAGCAAACTAGCGGGAGCGCCAGATACGCAGTATTTT	CASSKLAGAPDTQYF
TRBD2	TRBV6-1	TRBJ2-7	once	TGTGCCAGCAGCCCCCGGCCTAGCGGGTATACCTACAATGAGCAGTACTTC	CASSPRPSGYTYNEQYF
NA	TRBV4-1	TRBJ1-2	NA	TGCGCCAGCAGCCAAGATGAGGGGCTGGGCGATGGCTACACCTTC	CASSQDEGLGDGYTF
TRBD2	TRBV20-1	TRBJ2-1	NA	TGCAGTGCTAGATGGGGGGGCAATGAGCAGTTCTTC	CSARWGGNEQFF
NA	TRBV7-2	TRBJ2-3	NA	TGTGCCAGCAGCCCCCGGGCCCCGTTCTACACAGATACGCAGTATTTT	CASSPRAPFYTDTQYF
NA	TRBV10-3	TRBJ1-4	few	TGTGCCATCAGTGAGTCGGGGGACGGACCGAATGAAAAACTGTTTTTT	CAISESGDGPNEKLFF
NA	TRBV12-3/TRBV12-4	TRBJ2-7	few	TGTGCCAGCAGTTGGAGCTGGAACCCCGAGCAGTACTTC	CASSWSWNPEQYF
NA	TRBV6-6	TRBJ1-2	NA	TGTGCCAGCAGTTCCGCAGAGAACTATGGCTACACCTTC	CASSSAENYGYTF
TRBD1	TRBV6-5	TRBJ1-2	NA	TGTGCCAGCAGATGGGGACAGGGGGCAAACGGCTACACCTTC	CASRWGQGANGYTF
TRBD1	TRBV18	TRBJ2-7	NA	TGTGCCAGCTCACCTTTGGGACAGGGTCCCGTCGAGCAGTACTTC	CASSPLGQGPVEQYF
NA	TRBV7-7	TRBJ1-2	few	TGTGCTAGCAGCTTACAGGGAGGGGATGGCTACACCTTC	CASSLQGGDGYTF
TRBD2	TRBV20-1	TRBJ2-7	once	TGCAGTACTAGAGATCCGGGGGGCTACGAGCAGTACTTC	CSTRDPGGYEQYF
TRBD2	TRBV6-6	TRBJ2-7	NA	TGTGCCAGCAGTCCCGATAACTCGGGGGGTCGTAAGTACTTC	CASSPDNSGGRKYF
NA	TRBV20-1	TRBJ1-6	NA	TGCAGTGCTAGAATAATGAGCTCCTATAATTCACCCCTCCACTTT	CSARIMSSYNSPLHF
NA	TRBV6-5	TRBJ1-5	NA	TGTGCCAGCAGGGGCGTCAATCAGCCCCAGCATTTT	CASRGVNQPQHF
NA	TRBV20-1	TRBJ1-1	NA	TGCAGTGCTAGGACCTACCCCGTGGGAGTGAACACTGAAGCTTTCTTT	CSARTYPVGVNTEAFF
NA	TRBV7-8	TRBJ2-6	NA	TGTGCCAGCTTCAACAGGGCTGGGGCCAACGTCCTGACTTTC	CASFNRAGANVLTF
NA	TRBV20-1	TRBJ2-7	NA	TGCAGTGCTATCGGACAGATCTACGAGCAGTACTTC	CSAIGQIYEQYF
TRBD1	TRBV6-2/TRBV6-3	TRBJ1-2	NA	TGTGCCAGCACCTGGGGACAGGTCTATGGCTACACCTTC	CASTWGQVYGYTF
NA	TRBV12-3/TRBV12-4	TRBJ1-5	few	TGTGCCAGCAGTTTCGGAGGGGCGCATAGCAATCAGCCCCAGCATTTT	CASSFGGAHSNQPQHF
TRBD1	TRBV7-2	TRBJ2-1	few	TGTGCCAGCAGAACCGGGACAGGGAGCAATGAGCAGTTCTTC	CASRTGTGSNEQFF
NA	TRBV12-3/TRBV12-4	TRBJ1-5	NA	TGTGCCAGCAGGCCGACAGAGCTCCCCAACCAGCCCCAGCATTTT	CASRPTELPNQPQHF
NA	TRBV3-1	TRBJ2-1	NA	TGTGCCAGCAACGGTCCCGATGCTGATGAGCAGTTCTTC	CASNGPDADEQFF
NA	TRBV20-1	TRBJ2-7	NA	TGCAGTGCTAGAGATCTCGCAGGGTCCTACGAGCAGTACTTC	CSARDLAGSYEQYF
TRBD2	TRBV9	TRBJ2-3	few	TGTGCCAGCAGTGATAGCGGGGGCTATACGCAGTATTTT	CASSDSGGYTQYF
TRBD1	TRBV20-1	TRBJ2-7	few	TGCAGTGCTAGAGCTGGGACAGTCCCCTACGAGCAGTACTTC	CSARAGTVPYEQYF
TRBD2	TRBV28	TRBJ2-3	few	TGTGCCAGCAGTTTCTTACTAGCGATTGCTAGCACAGATACGCAGTATTTT	CASSFLLAIASTDTQYF
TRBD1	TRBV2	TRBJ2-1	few	TGTGCCAGCAGCCGACAGGGTAGGGATGAGCAGTTCTTC	CASSRQGRDEQFF
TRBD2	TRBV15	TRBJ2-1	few	TGTGCCACCAGCAGATTGGGACTAGCGGGGGGGATTTATGAGCAGTTCTTC	CATSRLGLAGGIYEQFF